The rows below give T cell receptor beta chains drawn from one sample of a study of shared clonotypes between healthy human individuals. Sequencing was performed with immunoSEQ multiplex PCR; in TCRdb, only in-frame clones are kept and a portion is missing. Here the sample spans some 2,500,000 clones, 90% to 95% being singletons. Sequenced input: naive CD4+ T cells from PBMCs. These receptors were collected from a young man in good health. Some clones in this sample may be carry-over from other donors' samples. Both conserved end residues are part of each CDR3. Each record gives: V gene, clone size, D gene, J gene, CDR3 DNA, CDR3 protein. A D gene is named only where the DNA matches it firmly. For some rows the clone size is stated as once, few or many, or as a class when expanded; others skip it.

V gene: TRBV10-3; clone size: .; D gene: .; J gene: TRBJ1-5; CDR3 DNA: TGTGCCACAGCCGACAACAATCAGCCCCAGCATTTT; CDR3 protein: CATADNNQPQHF
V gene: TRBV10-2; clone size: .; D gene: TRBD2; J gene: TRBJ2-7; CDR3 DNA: TGCGCCAGCAGCCGGACTAGCGGGGGAGTCTACGAGCAGTACTTC; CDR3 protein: CASSRTSGGVYEQYF
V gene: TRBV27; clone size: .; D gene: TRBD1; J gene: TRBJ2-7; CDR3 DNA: TGTGCCAGCAGCCAGGGGACAGGCACGGTCCGGGAGCAGTACTTC; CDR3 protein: CASSQGTGTVREQYF
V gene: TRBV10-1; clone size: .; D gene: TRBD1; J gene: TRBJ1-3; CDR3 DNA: TGCGCCAGCAGTGAGGGGACAGTCGCCTCTGGAAACACCATATATTTT; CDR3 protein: CASSEGTVASGNTIYF
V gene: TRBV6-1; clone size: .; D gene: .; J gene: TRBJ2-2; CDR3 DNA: TGTGCCAGCAGTGAAGGTGGGATTTACACCGGGGAGCTGTTTTTT; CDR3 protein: CASSEGGIYTGELFF
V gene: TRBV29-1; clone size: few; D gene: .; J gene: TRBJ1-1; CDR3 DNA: TGCAGCGGGAGTTGGAACACTGAAGCTTTCTTT; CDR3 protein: CSGSWNTEAFF
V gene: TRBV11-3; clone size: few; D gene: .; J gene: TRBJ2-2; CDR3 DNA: TGTGCCAGCAGCTTACTTTTTGGCGGGGAGCTGTTTTTT; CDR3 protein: CASSLLFGGELFF
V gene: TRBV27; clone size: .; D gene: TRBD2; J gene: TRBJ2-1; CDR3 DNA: TGTGCCAGCGGAAAACGACTAGCGGGATTCGATGAGCAGTTCTTC; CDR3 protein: CASGKRLAGFDEQFF
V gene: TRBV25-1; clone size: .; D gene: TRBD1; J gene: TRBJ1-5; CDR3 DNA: TGTGCCAGCAGTGACGGGACAGGGTCGAATCAGCCCCAGCATTTT; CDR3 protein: CASSDGTGSNQPQHF
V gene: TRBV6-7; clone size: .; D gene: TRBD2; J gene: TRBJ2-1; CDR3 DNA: TGTGCCAGCAGAAAAGGGATACTAGCGGGAGGGCCAAGCTACAATGAGCAGTTCTTC; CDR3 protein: CASRKGILAGGPSYNEQFF
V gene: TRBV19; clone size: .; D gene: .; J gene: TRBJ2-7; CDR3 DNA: TGTGCCAGTAGTATTGCTTCGTCCTACGAGCAGTACTTC; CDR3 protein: CASSIASSYEQYF
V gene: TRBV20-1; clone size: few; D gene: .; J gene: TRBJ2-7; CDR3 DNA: TGCAGTGCTAGAGATACCTACGAGCAGTACTTC; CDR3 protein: CSARDTYEQYF
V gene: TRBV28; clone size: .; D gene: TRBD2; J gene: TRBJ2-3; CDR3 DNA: TGTGCCAGCAGTTTCCCACTAGCGGGCAGCACAGATACGCAGTATTTT; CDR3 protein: CASSFPLAGSTDTQYF
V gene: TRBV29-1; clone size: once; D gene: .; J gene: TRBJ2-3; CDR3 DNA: TGCAGCGTTCTTCAGGGCACAGATACGCAGTATTTT; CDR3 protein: CSVLQGTDTQYF